Shown below are 29 T cell receptor beta chains from a single sample sequenced in a study of T cells in Graves' hyperthyroidism and ophthalmopathy. RNA transcripts were the template for amplifying TCR beta CDR3 regions. In the first-round RT-PCR of the TCR CDR3, the HTBI primer set was used. Each CDR3 protein gets one entry after TCRdb re-called the multiplex PCR reads with MiXCR. The table records around 420,000 distinct CDR3 sequences, roughly 15% of them present only once. The material sequenced was blood. The receptors shown here come from a woman aged 18-35 years with Graves' hyperthyroidism.

In the case of this clonotype: A clone one base away is much larger, so this may be a read error. This chain joins TRBV10-1 and TRBJ2-5; 7 bases map to TRBD2. Germline CDR1 and CDR2: WNHNN and SYGVQD (reference sequence). The CDR3 has 17 residues. For the CDR3, the DNA is TGCGCCAACAGTGAGGGAGTCCCGGGGTCGGGGGGAGAGACCCAGTACTTC. Translated: CANSEGVPGSGGETQYF.

The table lists this clonotype with many counts. The chain combines TRBV6-1 with TRBJ2-1; D unresolved. CDR1 is MNHNS and CDR2 is SASEGT in the germline V gene. Trimming stripped 6 bases from V and 9 bases from J, with 15 bases between. The CDR3 runs to 13 residues. CDR3 in amino acids: CASRATPLREQFF. CDR3 bases: TGTGCCAGCAGGGCGACCCCCCTCCGTGAGCAGTTCTTC.

This clonotype was observed many times. The rearrangement uses TRBV20-1 and TRBJ2-2; 10 nucleotides match TRBD2. V lost 5 bases and J lost 4; bases outside the gene matches: 10. This CDR3 has 16 residues. The germline gives CDR1 DFQATT, CDR2 SNEGSKA (reference sequence). DNA of the CDR3: TGCAGTGCTTCCCCCATAGCGGGAGGCGTCACCGGGGAGCTGTTTTTT. It encodes CSASPIAGGVTGELFF.

This clonotype was seen ten or more times. The rearrangement joins TRBV30 to TRBJ2-2; TRBD2 agrees at 8 bases. CDR1 GTSNPN and CDR2 SVGIG come from the germline V gene (reference sequence). V was clipped by 2 bases and J by 4 bases; unmatched bases: 0. The CDR3 extends over 13 amino acids. The CDR3 region has the DNA TGTGCCTGGAGTACTAGCGGCACCGGGGAGCTGTTTTTT. It specifies CAWSTSGTGELFF.

There are many counts of this clonotype. One end of the junction varies from germline; a read error may be responsible. The chain is built from TRBV18 and TRBJ1-2; 7 bases match TRBD1. The CDR3 loop spans 15 amino acids. The germline V gene has CDR1 KGHSH and CDR2 LQKENI. In nucleotides, the CDR3 is TGTGCCAGTTCACAGGCGGGACAGACTAACTATGGCTACACCTTC. Translation gives CASSQAGQTNYGYTF.

This clonotype was detected only a few times. This rearrangement joins TRBV6-1 to TRBJ2-5, with 7 bases aligning to TRBD1. CDR1 MNHNS and CDR2 SASEGT come from the germline V gene. CDR3 length: 14 residues. After removal of 6 bases from V and 2 bases from J, the junction contained 6 bases not matched to a gene. CDR3 DNA sequence: TGTGCCAGCAGGCGACAGGGCGGGCAAGAGACCCAGTACTTC. Amino acid sequence: CASRRQGGQETQYF.

This clonotype was detected a few times. Possible read error: a much larger clone is one base away. The CDR3 DNA is TGTGCCAGCAGCTTAAACCGGGACAGGCAAACCTACGAGCAGTACTTC. It encodes CASSLNRDRQTYEQYF. The chain carries TRBV7-9 and TRBJ2-7; 8 bases agree with TRBD1. In germline, CDR1 is SEHNR, CDR2 FQNEAQ (reference sequence). This CDR3 is 16 amino acids long. V shed 2 bases, J shed 2 bases, and the junction held 8 bases outside the gene matches.

A note on this clonotype: A clone one base away is much larger, so this may be a read error. V usage is TRBV18 and J usage is TRBJ2-3; the D gene is possibly TRBD1 (6 bases). Germline-derived CDR1 and CDR2 are KGHSH and LQKENI. This CDR3 is 14 amino acids long. The CDR3 region has the DNA TGTGCCAGCTTACCACAGGGCAGAGAAGATACGCAGTATTTT. Translating it yields CASLPQGREDTQYF.

This clonotype was counted at least ten times. The chain carries TRBV18 and TRBJ2-7, with no clear D. CDR3 length equals 15 residues. CDR1 KGHSH and CDR2 LQKENI come from the germline V gene. V was pared by 0 bases and J by 3 bases, with 12 bases between. CDR3 protein: CASSPPDGQLYEQYF. In DNA, the CDR3 is TGTGCCAGCTCACCACCAGACGGGCAACTCTACGAGCAGTACTTC.

A remark on this clonotype: A read error may be the cause here, since a much bigger clone is one base away. The chain is built from TRBV28 and TRBJ2-7; D call uncertain. CDR3 length: 14 amino acids. Germline V gene data show CDR1 as MDHEN and CDR2 as SYDVKM. CDR3 sequence reads: CAGSLRQVSGEQYF. CDR3 DNA: TGTGCCGGCAGTTTACGGCAGGTCTCTGGCGAGCAGTACTTC.

V gene TRBV5-5 combines with J gene TRBJ1-5, with 7 bases fitting TRBD1. Germline-derived CDR1 and CDR2 are SGHKS and YYEKEE (reference sequence). Germline trimming cut 4 bases from V and 2 bases from J; bases unmatched to any gene: 6. The CDR3 is made up of 15 amino acids. In DNA form, the CDR3 reads TGTGCCAGCAGCCGTGCCGGGACAGGCAATCAGCCCCAGCATTTT. Amino acids: CASSRAGTGNQPQHF. The entire variable domain, with the rest obtained from reference TRBV5-5 and TRBJ1-5, is as follows: DAGVTQSPTHLIKTRGQQVTLRCSPISGHKSVSWYQQVLGQGPQFIFQYYEKEERGRGNFPDRFSARQFPNYSSELNVNALLLGDSALYLCASSRAGTGNQPQHFGDGTRLSIL.

This clonotype showed up many times. The rearrangement links TRBV2 to TRBJ1-5; TRBD1 might be the D (6 bases). Germline V gives CDR1 SNHLY, CDR2 FYNNEI. The CDR3 totals 13 residues. Trimming pared 7 bases from V and 0 bases from J, leaving 7 bases between. CDR3: CASTGDSNQPQHF. CDR3 nucleotide sequence: TGTGCCAGCACAGGGGATAGCAATCAGCCCCAGCATTTT.

This clonotype was picked up many times. This sequence joins TRBV6-5 and TRBJ2-3; 7 bases line up with TRBD1. Looked up from germline, CDR1 is MNHEY and CDR2 is SVGAGI. The ends lost 6 bases at V and 1 base at J; junction bases unmatched: 4. This CDR3 region has 14 residues. This CDR3 reads CASRYTGGTDTQYF. As DNA, the CDR3 is TGTGCCAGCAGGTACACAGGGGGCACAGATACGCAGTATTTT.

This chain uses TRBV20-1 with TRBJ2-1, with TRBD2 matching over 7 bases. The CDR3 length is 11 residues. The trim removed 4 bases at V and 10 bases at J, leaving 4 bases unmatched. The germline V gene has CDR1 DFQATT and CDR2 SNEGSKA (reference sequence). CDR3: CSATSGTEQFF. The CDR3 nucleotides are TGCAGTGCTACCAGCGGGACCGAGCAGTTCTTC.

J is TRBJ1-5 and V is TRBV16; D gene uncertain. This CDR3 spans 15 amino acids. Looked up from germline, CDR1 is KGHSY and CDR2 is FQNENV. V was trimmed by 3 bases and J by 4 bases, leaving 13 bases between them. The chain's CDR3 is CASSQLSGRNQPQHF. As DNA, the CDR3 is TGTGCCAGCAGCCAGCTGAGCGGCCGTAATCAGCCCCAGCATTTT.

This clonotype was found many times. The V gene is TRBV12-3 or TRBV12-4, the J gene TRBJ2-7; D is unresolved. V was trimmed by 0 bases and J by 1 base, leaving 13 bases between them. This CDR3 region has 16 residues. The CDR3 DNA sequence: TGTGCCAGCAGTTTAGCGCTTGCCGAAAATTCCTACGAGCAGTACTTC. It encodes CASSLALAENSYEQYF.

This clonotype appeared many times. The CDR3 is CASSYESNQPQHF. CDR3 coding DNA: TGTGCCAGCAGTTATGAGAGCAATCAGCCCCAGCATTTT. This chain links TRBV6-1 with TRBJ1-5; D is unresolved. Looked up from germline, CDR1 is MNHNS and CDR2 is SASEGT. The ends were cut back, 5 bases at V and 1 base at J, with 6 bases in the middle. There are 13 residues in the CDR3.

Ten or more counts support this clonotype. The chain carries TRBV20-1 and TRBJ2-3; D may match TRBD1 or TRBD2 (5 bases each). The length of the CDR3 is 12 residues. Germline V lookup: CDR1 DFQATT, CDR2 SNEGSKA (reference sequence). The ends were cut back, 3 bases at V and 4 bases at J, with 8 bases in the middle. CDR3 nucleotides: TGCAGTGCTAGGGGGACCGCAGATACGCAGTATTTT. It codes for CSARGTADTQYF.

The gene calls are TRBV7-3 and TRBJ2-2; 10 nucleotides agree with TRBD1. CDR3 length: 17 residues. Germline-derived CDR1 and CDR2 are SGHTA and FQGTGA. Germline trimming cut 3 bases from V and 2 bases from J; bases unmatched to any gene: 6. This CDR3 reads CASSFTRDRGNTGELFF. CDR3 coding DNA: TGTGCCAGCAGCTTCACCCGGGACAGGGGTAACACCGGGGAGCTGTTTTTT.

This chain joins TRBV19 and TRBJ1-1; D call uncertain. The ends were cut back, 0 bases at V and 1 base at J, with 6 bases in the middle. The CDR3 contains 14 residues. Germline lookup yields CDR1 LNHDA and CDR2 SQIVND (reference sequence). The CDR3 nucleotides read TGTGCCAGTAGTATAGAAGGCTGGAACACTGAAGCTTTCTTT. Its protein is CASSIEGWNTEAFF.

The chain has TRBV6-1 and TRBJ2-7; D may be TRBD2 (6 bases). The CDR3 length is 13 residues. Per germline, CDR1 MNHNS and CDR2 SASEGT. V lost 6 bases and J 10 bases, leaving 19 bases between the germline ends. The DNA of the CDR3 is TGTGCCAGCAGGCCGGCGGGACTCCTCGAACAGTACTTC. Translation: CASRPAGLLEQYF.

At least ten counts were recorded for this clonotype. The chain recombines TRBV18 with TRBJ2-5; a possible D gene is TRBD2 (6 bases). V lost 3 bases, J lost 3 bases, and 11 bases lay in between. The CDR3 has 14 amino acids. CDR1 and CDR2 (germline): KGHSH, LQKENI. CDR3 region: CASSPEEGKETQYF. The CDR3 region has the DNA TGTGCCAGCTCACCGGAGGAGGGAAAAGAGACCCAGTACTTC.

At least ten counts were recorded for this clonotype. The V and J genes are TRBV20-1 and TRBJ1-1; the D is unclear. Germline CDR1 is DFQATT and CDR2 is SNEGSKA (reference sequence). CDR3 length: 14 residues. The V end lost 0 bases, the J end lost 1 base, and 9 bases lay between the germline ends. The CDR3 reads CSARDVQRNTEAFF. The DNA for the CDR3 is TGCAGTGCTAGAGATGTACAGAGGAACACTGAAGCTTTCTTT.

Ten or more counts support this clonotype. V usage is TRBV18 and J usage is TRBJ2-7; 7 bases align to TRBD1. The CDR3 covers 15 residues. Trimming took 6 bases from V and 1 from J; bases not matched to a gene: 9. Germline V CDR1 and CDR2: KGHSH, LQKENI. The CDR3 DNA is TGTGCCAGCTCGCCTAGACAGGGCCGATCCTACGAGCAGTACTTC. Translated: CASSPRQGRSYEQYF.

Ten or more counts support this clonotype. The V gene is TRBV18, the J gene TRBJ2-1; D unclear. This CDR3 comprises 14 residues. Germline V lookup: CDR1 KGHSH, CDR2 LQKENI. V lost 0 bases to trimming and J lost 5 bases, with 8 bases between them. The CDR3 here is CASSPPIPNNEQFF. In DNA, the CDR3 is TGTGCCAGCTCACCACCGATTCCAAACAATGAGCAGTTCTTC.

This clonotype came up a few times. The chain is built from TRBV29-1 and TRBJ1-1, with 8 bases fitting TRBD1. CDR3 length: 13 amino acids. The trim removed 7 bases at V and 4 bases at J, leaving 8 bases unmatched. Per germline, CDR1 SQVTM and CDR2 ANQGSEA. Written as DNA, the CDR3 is TGCAGCGGAGCTGACAGGGGCGGCACTGAAGCTTTCTTT. Its protein product is CSGADRGGTEAFF.

The table lists this clonotype with a few counts. The J gene is TRBJ1-1, the V gene TRBV12-3 or TRBV12-4, with D hard to call. V was pared by 7 bases and J by 7 bases, with 10 bases between. The length of the CDR3 is 11 residues. CDR3 DNA sequence: TGTGCCAGCACCGTAAATTTTGAAGCTTTCTTT. Translation: CASTVNFEAFF.

This clonotype was seen just once. A single base separates this from a much larger clone, so it may be a read error. The chain employs TRBV30 and TRBJ2-7; D is possibly TRBD2 (6 bases). The CDR3 sequence is 15 residues long. Germline V CDR1 and CDR2: GTSNPN, SVGIG (reference sequence). The germline V and J ends were trimmed by 0 bases and 3 bases, with 15 bases remaining between them. In DNA, the CDR3 is TGTGCCTGGAGTGTAAGACTAGATCTATTCTACGAGCAGTACTTC. Translating it yields CAWSVRLDLFYEQYF. The entire variable domain, with the rest obtained from reference TRBV30 and TRBJ2-7, is as follows: SQTIHQWPATLVQPVGSPLSLECTVEGTSNPNLYWYRQAAGRGLQLLFYSVGIGQISSEVPQNLSASRPQDRQFILSSKKLLLSDSGFYLCAWSVRLDLFYEQYFGPGTRLTVT.

This clonotype was counted only a few times. This chain links TRBV20-1 with TRBJ1-2, with D unclear. The germline V gene has CDR1 DFQATT and CDR2 SNEGSKA (reference sequence). The CDR3 totals 10 residues. The V end lost 5 bases, the J end lost 5 bases, and 6 bases lay between the germline ends. The CDR3 protein is CSALSYGYTF. In DNA form, the CDR3 reads TGCAGTGCTCTGAGTTATGGCTACACCTTC.